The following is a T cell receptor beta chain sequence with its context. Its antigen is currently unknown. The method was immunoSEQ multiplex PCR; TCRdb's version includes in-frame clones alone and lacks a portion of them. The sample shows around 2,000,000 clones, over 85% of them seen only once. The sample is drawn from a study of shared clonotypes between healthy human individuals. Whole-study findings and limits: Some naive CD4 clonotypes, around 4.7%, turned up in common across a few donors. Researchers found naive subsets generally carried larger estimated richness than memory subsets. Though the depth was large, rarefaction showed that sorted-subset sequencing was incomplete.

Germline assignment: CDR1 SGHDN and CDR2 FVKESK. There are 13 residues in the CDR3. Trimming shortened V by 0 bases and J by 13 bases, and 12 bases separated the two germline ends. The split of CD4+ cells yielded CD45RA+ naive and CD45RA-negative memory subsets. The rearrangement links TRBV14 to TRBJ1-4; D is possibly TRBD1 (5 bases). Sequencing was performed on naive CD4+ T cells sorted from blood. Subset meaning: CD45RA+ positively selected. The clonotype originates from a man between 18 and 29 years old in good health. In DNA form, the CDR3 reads TGTGCCAGCAGCCAAGATAGCGGACAATTACTGTTTTTT. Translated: CASSQDSGQLLFF.